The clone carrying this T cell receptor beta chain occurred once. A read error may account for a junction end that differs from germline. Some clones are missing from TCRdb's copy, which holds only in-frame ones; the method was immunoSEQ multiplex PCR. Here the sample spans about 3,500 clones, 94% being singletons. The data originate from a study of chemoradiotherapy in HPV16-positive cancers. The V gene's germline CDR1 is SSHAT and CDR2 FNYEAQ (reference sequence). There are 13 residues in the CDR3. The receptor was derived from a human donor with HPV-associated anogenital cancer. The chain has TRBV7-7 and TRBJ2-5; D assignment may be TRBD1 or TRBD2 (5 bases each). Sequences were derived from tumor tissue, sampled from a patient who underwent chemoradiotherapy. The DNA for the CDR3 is TGTGCTAGCAGCTTAGTTTGGGGGGAGACCCAGTACTTC. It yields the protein CASSLVWGETQYF. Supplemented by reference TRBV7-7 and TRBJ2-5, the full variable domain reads GAGVSQSPRYKVTKRGQDVTLRCDPISSHATLYWYQQALGQGPEFLTYFNYEAQPDKSGLPSDRFSAERPEGSISTLTIQRTEQRDSAMYRCASSLVWGETQYFGPGTRLLVL.